The text below deals with one T cell receptor beta chain. As yet, its antigen is unknown. The read halts 3 residues ahead of the CDR3 end, with the missing end drawn from the germline J gene. The sample comes from a study of T cells in women clearing cervical HPV infection. Study details: Women with histologically confirmed HPV16-related CIN3 or worse, 2 with invasive cancer, served as cases. The study, taken as a whole, reports: Effector/memory and HPV-specific T cells were not isolated, and association timing is unknown. Cases carried less TRBV6-7 than controls: roughly 0.12% versus 0.17%.

Libraries were prepared by immunoSEQ multiplex PCR; TCRdb keeps only in-frame clonotypes and omits some of them. The listing contains under 45,000 clones. CDR1 DFQATT and CDR2 SNEGSKA come from the germline V gene (reference sequence). This CDR3 spans 16 amino acids. The material sequenced was blood buffy coat. The sequence came from a woman aged 18-70 years with a cervical HPV16 infection that either progressed to CIN3+ or cleared (not recorded which). J is TRBJ1-1 and V is TRBV20-1, with D possibly matching TRBD1 (5 bases). CDR3 bases read: TGCAGTGCTAGAGATGCCCACAGCGGGGCAGCGATCGCT. It translates to CSARDAHSGAAIA. The full CDR3 is CSARDAHSGAAIAAFF.